The 12 T cell receptor beta chains in this list originate from one sample, sequenced in a study of shared clonotypes between healthy human individuals. Profiled with immunoSEQ multiplex PCR; TCRdb holds only in-frame clones, not every one. This sample has about 980,000 clones, with 60% to 85% found just once. The sample consisted of memory CD4+ T cells sorted from blood. As to subset: CD45RA-negative fraction. Receptor source: a man younger than 30 in good health.

V is TRBV7-9 and J is TRBJ2-3; weak D call: TRBD1 (6 bases). V was cut by 5 bases and J by 5 bases, with 17 bases left in between. The germline gives CDR1 SEHNR, CDR2 FQNEAQ (reference sequence). This CDR3 comprises 15 residues. The CDR3 spells CASSLQQGVEDTQYF. CDR3 in DNA: TGTGCCAGCAGCCTACAACAGGGAGTGGAAGATACGCAGTATTTT.

This clone came up a few times. V and J are TRBV5-1 and TRBJ1-1; 7 bases agree with TRBD1. CDR1 and CDR2 from the germline V gene are SGHRS and YFSETQ. V lost 4 bases, J lost 4 bases, and 7 bases stayed unmatched. The CDR3 is 14 amino acids. The CDR3 DNA reads as TGCGCCAGCAGCGCAACAGGGGCGGGCACTGAAGCTTTCTTT. Protein sequence: CASSATGAGTEAFF.

The rearrangement uses TRBV10-3 and TRBJ2-3; 11 nucleotides agree with TRBD2. The ends lost 2 bases at V and 5 bases at J; junction bases unmatched: 9. Looked up from germline, CDR1 is ENHRY and CDR2 is SYGVKD. The length of the CDR3 is 17 residues. This chain's CDR3 is CAISETYPGTSGDTQYF. The CDR3 DNA reads TGTGCCATCAGTGAGACCTACCCCGGGACTAGCGGAGATACGCAGTATTTT.

At least ten counts were recorded for this clone. In the same sample, other DNA sequences code for this CDR3. This chain uses TRBV7-2 with TRBJ2-6; TRBD2 matches 8 bases. The CDR3 extends over 16 amino acids. Germline CDR1 is SGHTA and CDR2 is FQGNSA. J was trimmed by 0 bases and V by 5 bases; bases with no gene match: 3. CDR3 coding DNA: TGTGCCAGCAGCCCCCGGGGGGGCTCTGGGGCCAACGTCCTGACTTTC. It codes for CASSPRGGSGANVLTF.

The chain couples TRBV12-5 to TRBJ2-3, with 9 bases fitting TRBD1. The CDR3 contains 17 residues. The germline CDR1 and CDR2 sequences are LGHNT and FRNRAP. The V segment lost 0 bases and the J segment 3 bases; nucleotides outside the gene matches: 7. The CDR3 nucleotides are TGTGCTAGTGGTTTGGTAGGGTGGACAGGGGAGACAGATACGCAGTATTTT. It codes for CASGLVGWTGETDTQYF.

The chain couples TRBV10-2 to TRBJ2-3; perhaps TRBD1 as D (5 bases). V was shortened by 4 bases and J by 5 bases, with 10 bases between the two germline ends. Germline V gene lookup returns CDR1 WSHSY and CDR2 SAAADI. CDR3 length: 13 amino acids. CDR3 DNA: TGCGCCAGCAGTGCGGACATTATAGATACGCAGTATTTT. Amino acid sequence: CASSADIIDTQYF.

The chain uses TRBV7-2 and TRBJ2-7; 11 bases agree with TRBD2. Trimming cost V 4 bases and J 3 bases; bases outside gene matches: 5. The CDR3 loop spans 15 amino acids. Germline CDR1 reads SGHTA; CDR2 reads FQGNSA. The CDR3 loop is CASSSTGTSGYEQYF. In DNA, the CDR3 is TGTGCCAGCAGCTCTACCGGGACTAGCGGCTACGAGCAGTACTTC.

This CDR3 reads CASSLAKTGGIADTQYF. The CDR3 DNA is TGTGCCAGCAGCTTAGCTAAGACAGGGGGCATCGCAGATACGCAGTATTTT. This chain uses TRBV7-2 with TRBJ2-3, with 10 positions matching TRBD1. V lost 0 bases and J lost 4; bases outside the gene matches: 7. The CDR3 runs to 17 residues. Germline V gene lookup returns CDR1 SGHTA and CDR2 FQGNSA.

This chain connects TRBV5-1 to TRBJ2-1; 8 nucleotides line up with TRBD2. This CDR3 has 15 residues. The V gene end was trimmed by 4 bases and the J gene end by 4 bases; junction bases not matched to a gene: 7. CDR1 is SGHRS and CDR2 is YFSETQ in the germline V gene. The CDR3 is CASSREGGTYNEQFF. CDR3 DNA sequence: TGCGCCAGCAGCCGGGAGGGCGGGACGTACAATGAGCAGTTCTTC.

This clone showed up just a few times. The CDR3 bases are TGCAGCGTTGGAGGGGGCGCCTACGAGCAGTACTTC. It encodes CSVGGGAYEQYF. The V call is TRBV29-1, the J call TRBJ2-7, with 7 bases aligning to TRBD1. CDR3 length: 12 residues. With 4 bases clipped from V and 2 bases from J, the junction kept 2 bases outside the gene matches. The V gene's germline CDR1 is SQVTM and CDR2 ANQGSEA.

V and J are TRBV10-1 and TRBJ2-7; 7 positions match TRBD2. V gave up 7 bases and J gave up 4 bases; unmatched junction bases: 19. Per the germline V gene, CDR1 is WNHNN and CDR2 is SYGVQD (reference sequence). This CDR3 has 17 residues. CDR3 bases: TGCGCCAGCACTGATACCGAATGGGCGGGAGTCCGATACGAGCAGTACTTC. Translated, it gives CASTDTEWAGVRYEQYF.

This clone was picked up one time. The chain links TRBV4-3 to TRBJ2-1, with TRBD2 as a possible D gene (7 bases). The V end lost 4 bases, the J end lost 4 bases, and 23 bases lay between the germline ends. The CDR3 extends over 18 amino acids. Germline assignment: CDR1 LGHNA and CDR2 YSLEER. The DNA for the CDR3 is TGCGCCAGCAGCCCGACAGGAAGCGGGGCTAGCGGTTACAATGAGCAGTTCTTC. This codes for CASSPTGSGASGYNEQFF.